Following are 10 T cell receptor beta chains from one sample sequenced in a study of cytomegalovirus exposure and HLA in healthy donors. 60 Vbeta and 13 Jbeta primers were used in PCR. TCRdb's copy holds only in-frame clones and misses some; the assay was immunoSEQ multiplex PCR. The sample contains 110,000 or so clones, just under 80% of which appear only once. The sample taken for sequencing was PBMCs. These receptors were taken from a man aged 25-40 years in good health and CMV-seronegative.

CDR3: CASSLASEFGYTF. The CDR3 DNA follows: TGTGCCAGCAGCTTGGCTTCGGAGTTTGGCTACACCTTC. This sequence joins TRBV5-8 and TRBJ1-2; D is undetermined. Germline V gives CDR1 SGHTS, CDR2 YDEGEE. There are 13 residues in the CDR3. The V end lost 0 bases, the J end lost 7 bases, and 10 bases lay between the germline ends.

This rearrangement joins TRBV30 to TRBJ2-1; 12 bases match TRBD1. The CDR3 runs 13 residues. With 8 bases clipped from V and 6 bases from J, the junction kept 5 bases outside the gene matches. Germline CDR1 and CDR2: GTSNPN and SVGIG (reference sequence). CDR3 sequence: CARGQGAPNEQFF. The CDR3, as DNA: TGTGCCCGGGGACAGGGGGCGCCCAATGAGCAGTTCTTC. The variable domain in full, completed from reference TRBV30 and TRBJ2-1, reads SQTIHQWPATLVQPVGSPLSLECTVEGTSNPNLYWYRQAAGRGLQLLFYSVGIGQISSEVPQNLSASRPQDRQFILSSKKLLLSDSGFYLCARGQGAPNEQFFGPGTRLTVL.

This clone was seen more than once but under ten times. The CDR3 protein is CASLAKRNTGELFF. In nucleotides, the CDR3 is TGTGCCAGCCTAGCGAAAAGGAACACCGGGGAGCTGTTTTTT. The chain uses TRBV18 and TRBJ2-2, with D perhaps TRBD2 (6 bases). Germline CDR1 reads KGHSH; CDR2 reads LQKENI. The ends were cut back, 8 bases at V and 1 base at J, with 11 bases in the middle. The CDR3 length is 14 residues.

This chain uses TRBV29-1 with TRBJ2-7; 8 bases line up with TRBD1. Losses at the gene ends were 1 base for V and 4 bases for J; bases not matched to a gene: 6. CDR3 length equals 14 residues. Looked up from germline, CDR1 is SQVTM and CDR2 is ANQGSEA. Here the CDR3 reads CSVEGTGMGYEQYF. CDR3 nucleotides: TGCAGCGTTGAAGGGACAGGGATGGGGTACGAGCAGTACTTC.

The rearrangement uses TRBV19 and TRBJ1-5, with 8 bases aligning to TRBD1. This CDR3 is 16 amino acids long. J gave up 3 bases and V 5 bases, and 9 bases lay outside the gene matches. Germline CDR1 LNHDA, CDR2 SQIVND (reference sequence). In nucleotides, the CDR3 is TGTGCCAGTAGTTCAAGGACAGGGTTGTTCAATCAGCCCCAGCATTTT. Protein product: CASSSRTGLFNQPQHF.

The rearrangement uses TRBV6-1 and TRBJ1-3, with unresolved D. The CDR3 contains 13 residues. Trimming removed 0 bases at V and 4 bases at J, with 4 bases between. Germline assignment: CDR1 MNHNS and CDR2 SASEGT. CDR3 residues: CASSEAEGNTIYF. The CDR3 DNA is TGTGCCAGCAGTGAAGCGGAGGGAAACACCATATATTTT.

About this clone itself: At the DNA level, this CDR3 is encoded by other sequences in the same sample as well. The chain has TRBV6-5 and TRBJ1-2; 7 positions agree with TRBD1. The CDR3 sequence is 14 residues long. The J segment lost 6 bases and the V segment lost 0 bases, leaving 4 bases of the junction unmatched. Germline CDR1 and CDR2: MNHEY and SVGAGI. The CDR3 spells CASSYSTGLDGYTF. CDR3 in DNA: TGTGCCAGCAGTTACTCGACAGGGTTGGATGGCTACACCTTC.

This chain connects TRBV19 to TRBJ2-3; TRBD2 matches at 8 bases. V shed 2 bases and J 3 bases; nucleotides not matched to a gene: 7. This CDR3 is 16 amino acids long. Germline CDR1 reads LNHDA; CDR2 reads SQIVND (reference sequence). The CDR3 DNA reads TGTGCCAGTAGTATATTAGTGCGGGAGGATACAGATACGCAGTATTTT. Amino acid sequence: CASSILVREDTDTQYF.

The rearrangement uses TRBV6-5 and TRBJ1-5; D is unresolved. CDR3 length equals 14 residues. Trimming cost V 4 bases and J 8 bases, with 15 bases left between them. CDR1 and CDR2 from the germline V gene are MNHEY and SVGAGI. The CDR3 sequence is CASSSGPSPKPQHF. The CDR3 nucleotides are TGTGCCAGCAGTTCTGGACCTAGCCCAAAGCCCCAGCATTTT.

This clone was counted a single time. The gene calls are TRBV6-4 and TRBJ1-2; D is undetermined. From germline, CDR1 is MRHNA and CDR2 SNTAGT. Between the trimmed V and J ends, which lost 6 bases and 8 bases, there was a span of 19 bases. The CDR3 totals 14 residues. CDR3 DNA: TGTGCCAGCAGATCTCTCCCCGGGAATGGAGGCTACACCTTC. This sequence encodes CASRSLPGNGGYTF.